This T cell receptor beta chain stems from a study of T cell changes during pregnancy in multiple sclerosis. V trimming: 6 bases; J trimming: 8 bases; junction bases outside the gene matches: 19. There are 18 residues in the CDR3. Looked up from germline, CDR1 is SGHTA and CDR2 is FQGNSA. Sequencing was performed with immunoSEQ multiplex PCR; in TCRdb, only in-frame clones are kept and a portion is missing. The table lists 75,000 to 95,000 clones, approximately 93% of them singletons. The material was CD4+ T cells from peripheral blood mononuclear cells, obtained after pregnancy. The TCR originated in a female donor with multiple sclerosis, enrolled in a pregnancy study. The V gene is TRBV7-2, the J gene TRBJ2-4; 10 nucleotides agree with TRBD2. CDR3 amino acids: CASSPPRRTSGSGYIQYF. The CDR3 region has the DNA TGTGCCAGCAGTCCACCGAGGAGGACTAGCGGAAGTGGGTACATTCAGTACTTC.